The 15 T cell receptor beta chains below were found in one sample sequenced in a study of beta chain features in type 1 diabetes. Every isolated RNA sample was fully reverse transcribed, so sequencing captured expressed TCRB transcripts. Data came from immunoSEQ multiplex PCR; TCRdb stores just in-frame clones and leaves some out. The table lists a few hundred thousand clones, roughly 15% of them singletons. The sequenced material came from naive CD4+ T cells from blood. The receptors stem from a woman aged 18-29 years in good health.

This clone was counted a few times. The chain joins TRBV28 to TRBJ2-2; D not certain. This CDR3 is built from 12 residues. The V gene's germline CDR1 is MDHEN and CDR2 SYDVKM. The V gene lost 3 bases and the J gene lost 5 bases, with 4 bases spanning the gap. The CDR3: CASSLATGELFF. The DNA of the CDR3 is TGTGCCAGCAGTTTGGCTACCGGGGAGCTGTTTTTT.

This clone was counted between two and nine times. The V call is TRBV4-2, the J call TRBJ2-7; no clear D. In germline, CDR1 is LGHNA, CDR2 YNFKEQ. The germline V and J ends were trimmed by 3 bases and 5 bases, with 20 bases remaining between them. The length of the CDR3 is 16 residues. This CDR3 is CASSHPTRAALNEQYF. The CDR3, as DNA: TGTGCCAGCAGCCACCCCACCCGCGCGGCCCTTAACGAGCAGTACTTC.

The genes are TRBV23-1 and TRBJ1-2; 7 bases match TRBD1. TRBV23-1 has ORF status, its function being uncertain. The J segment lost 6 bases and the V segment lost 2 bases, leaving 9 bases of the junction unmatched. CDR3 length: 15 amino acids. In DNA, the CDR3 is TGCGCCAGCAGTCAACCCTCAACAGGGGTGAATGGCTACACCTTC. It yields the protein CASSQPSTGVNGYTF.

This clone was recorded a few times. The chain couples TRBV7-2 to TRBJ2-7, with 8 positions matching TRBD2. The CDR3 has 15 residues. In germline, CDR1 is SGHTA, CDR2 FQGNSA. After removal of 5 bases from V and 3 bases from J, the junction contained 9 bases not matched to a gene. The DNA for the CDR3 is TGTGCCAGCAGCCCCGATACTAGCGGAATCTACGAGCAGTACTTC. Translating it yields CASSPDTSGIYEQYF.

This clone showed up just a few times. The chain links TRBV5-1 to TRBJ2-5; 7 bases map to TRBD2. Trimming cost V 4 bases and J 2 bases; bases outside gene matches: 5. This CDR3 region has 14 residues. Germline V gene lookup returns CDR1 SGHRS and CDR2 YFSETQ. The CDR3 is CASSPLGLQETQYF. DNA for the CDR3: TGCGCCAGCAGCCCTTTGGGACTACAAGAGACCCAGTACTTC.

This clone was seen a few times. This chain links TRBV30 with TRBJ2-1, with D unresolved. V shed 2 bases and J shed 13 bases, with 12 bases lying between them. CDR1 and CDR2 (germline): GTSNPN, SVGIG (reference sequence). CDR3 length equals 11 residues. The CDR3 reads CAWSPSYVQFF. CDR3 DNA: TGTGCCTGGAGTCCCTCCTACGTACAGTTCTTC.

Only a few counts were recorded for this clone. This chain uses TRBV27 with TRBJ1-2, with 9 bases fitting TRBD1. Germline CDR1 MNHEY, CDR2 SMNVEV (reference sequence). CDR3 size: 13 residues. Trimming cost V 5 bases and J 8 bases; bases outside gene matches: 6. The CDR3 here is CASSVQGARGYTF. The CDR3 region has the DNA TGTGCCAGCAGTGTACAGGGGGCTAGAGGCTACACCTTC.

This CDR3 is CAWGSSGNQPQHF. As DNA, the CDR3 is TGTGCCTGGGGTAGTTCGGGCAATCAGCCCCAGCATTTT. The chain carries TRBV30 and TRBJ1-5; D ambiguous. The germline CDR1 and CDR2 sequences are GTSNPN and SVGIG (reference sequence). The CDR3 runs 13 residues. V lost 5 bases to trimming and J lost 2 bases, with 10 bases between them. Supplemented by reference TRBV30 and TRBJ1-5, the full variable domain reads SQTIHQWPATLVQPVGSPLSLECTVEGTSNPNLYWYRQAAGRGLQLLFYSVGIGQISSEVPQNLSASRPQDRQFILSSKKLLLSDSGFYLCAWGSSGNQPQHFGDGTRLSIL.

This chain links TRBV28 with TRBJ1-1, with D hard to call. Per germline, CDR1 MDHEN and CDR2 SYDVKM. The CDR3 consists of 14 residues. The V gene lost 0 bases and the J gene lost 5 bases, with 10 bases spanning the gap. The CDR3 DNA reads as TGTGCCAGCAGTTTATGGGAGGGAAGGACTGAAGCTTTCTTT. This translates into CASSLWEGRTEAFF. The full variable domain, its missing parts supplied by reference TRBV28 and TRBJ1-1, is DVKVTQSSRYLVKRTGEKVFLECVQDMDHENMFWYRQDPGLGLRLIYFSYDVKMKEKGDIPEGYSVSREKKERFSLILESASTNQTSMYLCASSLWEGRTEAFFGQGTRLTVV.

This clone was counted a few times. The chain is built from TRBV11-2 and TRBJ2-7, with 8 positions matching TRBD1. J lost 5 bases, V lost 5 bases, and 5 bases had no gene match. Germline CDR1 is SGHAT and CDR2 is FQNNGV. CDR3 length: 13 residues. CDR3 residues: CASSAGQGNEQYF. CDR3 nucleotide sequence: TGTGCCAGCAGCGCCGGACAGGGAAACGAGCAGTACTTC.

The V gene is TRBV28, the J gene TRBJ2-7; tentatively, D is TRBD1 (5 bases). The CDR3 loop spans 14 amino acids. CDR1 is MDHEN and CDR2 is SYDVKM in the germline V gene. The V gene lost 8 bases and the J gene lost 7 bases, with 21 bases spanning the gap. CDR3 residues: CASRTAGPGREQYF. DNA for the CDR3: TGTGCCAGCCGGACCGCAGGGCCCGGGCGGGAGCAGTACTTC.

There are a few counts of this clone. The genes are TRBV23-1 and TRBJ2-6; D possibly corresponds to TRBD1 (5 bases). TRBV23-1 is placed among ORFs of uncertain function. V lost 6 bases, J lost 2 bases, and 20 bases lay in between. The CDR3 is 18 amino acids. CDR3 loop: CASRPTPTELTGANVLTF. The CDR3 DNA is TGCGCCAGCAGGCCAACCCCGACAGAATTGACTGGGGCCAACGTCCTGACTTTC.

The chain's CDR3 is CASSQQGRGQPQHF. The CDR3 DNA reads as TGTGCCAGCAGCCAACAGGGGAGAGGCCAGCCCCAGCATTTT. The genes are TRBV7-2 and TRBJ1-5; 7 bases align to TRBD1. Germline CDR1 and CDR2: SGHTA and FQGNSA. The junction had 8 bases not matched to a gene; V was cut back by 5 bases and J by 7 bases. The CDR3 totals 14 residues.

The genes are TRBV7-9 and TRBJ1-1; D is undetermined. The CDR3 contains 14 residues. Germline V gene data show CDR1 as SEHNR and CDR2 as FQNEAQ (reference sequence). Trimming pared 1 base from V and 1 base from J, leaving 7 bases between. In DNA form, the CDR3 reads TGTGCCAGCAGCTTAGGGGCAGCGAACACTGAAGCTTTCTTT. Protein sequence: CASSLGAANTEAFF. Full variable domain (missing parts from reference TRBV7-9 and TRBJ1-1): DTGVSQNPRHKITKRGQNVTFRCDPISEHNRLYWYRQTLGQGPEFLTYFQNEAQLEKSRLLSDRFSAERPKGSFSTLEIQRTEQGDSAMYLCASSLGAANTEAFFGQGTRLTVV.

This chain connects TRBV2 to TRBJ2-3; the match to TRBD2 covers 11 bases. The CDR3 spans 14 residues. Unmatched junction bases numbered 6, after V lost 6 bases and J lost 7 bases. Per germline, CDR1 SNHLY and CDR2 FYNNEI. The CDR3, as DNA: TGTGCCAGCAGGGCCGGGACTAGCGGACATACGCAGTATTTT. Protein: CASRAGTSGHTQYF. The full variable domain, with the rest looked up from reference TRBV2 and TRBJ2-3, is EPEVTQTPSHQVTQMGQEVILRCVPISNHLYFYWYRQILGQKVEFLVSFYNNEISEKSEIFDDQFSVERPDGSNFTLKIRSTKLEDSAMYFCASRAGTSGHTQYFGPGTRLTVL.